What follows are 29 T cell receptor beta chains derived from one specimen sequenced in a study of blood T cell repertoires in COVID-19. Profiling relied on immunoSEQ multiplex PCR, and the TCRdb table lists in-frame clones only, not all of them. Seen here are over 300,000 clones, more than 70% observed once, and the top ten hold 1.5% to 2%. The sequencing sample was made of peripheral blood. Receptors originate from a woman between 50 and 59 years old with acute or convalescent COVID-19.

J is TRBJ2-3 and V is TRBV5-1; possible D gene TRBD1, 6 bases. There are 13 residues in the CDR3. Germline V gene data show CDR1 as SGHRS and CDR2 as YFSETQ. Trimming took 5 bases from V and 3 from J, leaving 10 bases between them. In nucleotides, the CDR3 is TGCGCCAGCAGACCACAGGGTACAGATACGCAGTATTTT. Amino acid sequence: CASRPQGTDTQYF.

This chain joins TRBV6-2 or TRBV6-3 and TRBJ1-5; maybe TRBD1 (6 bases). V was clipped by 4 bases and J by 0 bases, with 19 bases between them. Germline CDR1 reads MNHEY; CDR2 reads SVGEGT. This CDR3 has 18 residues. CDR3 coding DNA: TGTGCCAGCAGTTTCAGGGGCCACGGGACTAATAGCAATCAGCCCCAGCATTTT. Its translation: CASSFRGHGTNSNQPQHF.

The rearrangement uses TRBV4-2 and TRBJ2-3; D is unclear. The CDR3 runs 10 residues. Trimming took 5 bases from V and 8 from J, leaving 5 bases between them. The germline CDR1 and CDR2 sequences are LGHNA and YNFKEQ. The CDR3 reads CASSIGTQYF. In nucleotides, the CDR3 is TGTGCCAGCAGCATCGGTACGCAGTATTTT.

This rearrangement joins TRBV21-1 to TRBJ2-7; TRBD2 is the table's D call, not checked against the DNA. TRBV21-1 is flagged as a pseudogene. The CDR3 is 16 residues long. The CDR3 is CASSRDWHATSYEQYF. CDR3 in DNA: TGTGCCAGCAGCCGCGACTGGCATGCCACCTCCTACGAGCAGTACTTC.

The gene calls are TRBV7-3 and TRBJ2-5; tentative D call: TRBD1 (6 bases). Per germline, CDR1 SGHTA and CDR2 FQGTGA. The V end lost 3 bases, the J end lost 0 bases, and 8 bases lay between the germline ends. The CDR3 is 14 residues long. CDR3 sequence: CASSLDSYQETQYF. CDR3 in DNA: TGTGCCAGCAGCTTGGACAGCTACCAAGAGACCCAGTACTTC. The entire variable domain, with the rest obtained from reference TRBV7-3 and TRBJ2-5, is as follows: GAGVSQTPSNKVTEKGKYVELRCDPISGHTALYWYRQSLGQGPEFLIYFQGTGAADDSGLPNDRFFAVRPEGSVSTLKIQRTERGDSAVYLCASSLDSYQETQYFGPGTRLLVL.

This clone has a single count. The same CDR3 also results from other DNA sequences found in this sample. The chain joins TRBV7-3 to TRBJ2-3; TRBD1 agrees at 7 bases. The CDR3 covers 14 residues. Germline CDR1 SGHTA, CDR2 FQGTGA. V trimming: 2 bases; J trimming: 1 base; junction bases outside the gene matches: 0. This CDR3 reads CASSLDRGTDTQYF. CDR3 coding DNA: TGTGCCAGCAGCTTAGACAGGGGCACAGATACGCAGTATTTT.

This clone appeared a few times. The genes are TRBV7-9 and TRBJ1-2, with a weak D call TRBD1 (6 bases). Trimming cost V 5 bases and J 3 bases, with 10 bases left between them. The CDR3 has 13 amino acids. The germline gives CDR1 SEHNR, CDR2 FQNEAQ (reference sequence). This CDR3 reads CASSTQGYYGYTF. The DNA for the CDR3 is TGTGCCAGCAGCACACAGGGATACTATGGCTACACCTTC.

This chain connects TRBV15 to TRBJ2-2, with 14 bases identical to TRBD2. The CDR3 length is 21 residues. V was clipped by 4 bases and J by 1 base; unmatched bases: 14. In germline, CDR1 is LNHNV, CDR2 YYDKDF (reference sequence). The CDR3 loop is CATSKKIPGLAGVGNTGELFF. Here the CDR3 DNA reads TGTGCCACCAGCAAAAAGATCCCGGGACTAGCGGGAGTGGGGAACACCGGGGAGCTGTTTTTT.

The genes are TRBV19 and TRBJ1-2; a weak D match, TRBD1 (6 bases). Germline CDR1 reads LNHDA; CDR2 reads SQIVND (reference sequence). V lost 5 bases and J 5 bases, leaving 15 bases between the germline ends. This CDR3 contains 14 residues. The CDR3 coding sequence is TGTGCCAGTAGTTTCCAGGGGACATGGTATGGCTACACCTTC. Its protein product is CASSFQGTWYGYTF.

The CDR3 region is CASSQGLENTQYF. The CDR3 DNA sequence: TGTGCCAGCAGCCAAGGGTTGGAGAATACGCAGTATTTT. The chain is built from TRBV3-1 (or the pseudogene TRBV3-2) and TRBJ2-3; D is unresolved. Germline CDR1 LGHDT, CDR2 YNNKEL (reference sequence). V was clipped by 1 base and J by 7 bases, with 9 bases between them. The CDR3 contains 13 residues.

V gene TRBV11-2 combines with J gene TRBJ1-3; no firm D call. This CDR3 has 14 residues. The germline CDR1 and CDR2 sequences are SGHAT and FQNNGV. V was shortened by 6 bases and J by 2 bases, with 11 bases between the two germline ends. CDR3 sequence: CASSYSRTGNTIYF. The CDR3 DNA sequence: TGTGCCAGCAGTTATTCGAGGACTGGAAACACCATATATTTT. Looking up the rest from reference TRBV11-2 and TRBJ1-3 gives the full variable domain: EAGVAQSPRYKIIEKRQSVAFWCNPISGHATLYWYQQILGQGPKLLIQFQNNGVVDDSQLPKDRFSAERLKGVDSTLKIQPAKLEDSAVYLCASSYSRTGNTIYFGEGSWLTVV.

This chain uses TRBV5-1 with TRBJ2-1, with D maybe TRBD2 (7 bases). Germline CDR1 is SGHRS and CDR2 is YFSETQ. V lost 4 bases to trimming and J lost 1 base, with 18 bases between them. This CDR3 region has 17 residues. The CDR3 DNA follows: TGCGCCAGCAGCATCGGTGCTAGCGGACAGTCCTACAATGAGCAGTTCTTC. Translating it yields CASSIGASGQSYNEQFF.

This clone occurred once. The chain uses TRBV24-1 and TRBJ1-1; 7 bases agree with TRBD1. J gave up 3 bases and V 7 bases, and 4 bases lay outside the gene matches. The CDR3 consists of 13 residues. Looked up from germline, CDR1 is KGHDR and CDR2 is SFDVKD. The CDR3, as DNA: TGTGCCACCAGGGGAACAGGGGACACTGAAGCTTTCTTT. Its protein is CATRGTGDTEAFF.

This sequence joins TRBV27 and TRBJ2-1; D is ambiguous. Between the trimmed V and J ends, which lost 3 bases and 8 bases, there was a span of 11 bases. This CDR3 spans 13 amino acids. Per germline, CDR1 MNHEY and CDR2 SMNVEV (reference sequence). DNA for the CDR3: TGTGCCAGCAGTTTTGGGCAAGTCTATGAGCAGTTCTTC. Encoded protein: CASSFGQVYEQFF.

The V gene is TRBV24-1, the J gene TRBJ2-1; 10 nucleotides line up with TRBD2. The CDR3 contains 14 residues. Germline CDR1 is KGHDR and CDR2 is SFDVKD. Trimming at V came to 5 bases and at J to 7 bases, leaving 4 bases not matched to a gene. The CDR3 reads CATSGGTSVNEQFF. DNA for the CDR3: TGTGCCACCAGTGGCGGGACTAGCGTTAATGAGCAGTTCTTC.

The chain joins TRBV7-2 to TRBJ2-7, with 7 bases identical to TRBD2. The CDR3 runs to 14 residues. The junction had 4 bases not matched to a gene; V was cut back by 3 bases and J by 2 bases. Germline V lookup: CDR1 SGHTA, CDR2 FQGNSA. CDR3 protein: CASSLRAGPYEQYF. The CDR3 region has the DNA TGTGCCAGCAGCTTGAGAGCGGGACCCTACGAGCAGTACTTC.

J is TRBJ1-3 and V is TRBV29-1, with a weak D call TRBD1 (6 bases). The CDR3 consists of 15 residues. Germline CDR1 SQVTM, CDR2 ANQGSEA. V was trimmed by 4 bases and J by 2 bases, leaving 15 bases between them. The CDR3 sequence is CSVGPGAKPGNTIYF. DNA of the CDR3: TGCAGCGTTGGTCCAGGGGCCAAGCCTGGAAACACCATATATTTT. Looking up the rest from reference TRBV29-1 and TRBJ1-3 gives the full variable domain: SAVISQKPSRDICQRGTSLTIQCQVDSQVTMMFWYRQQPGQSLTLIATANQGSEATYESGFVIDKFPISRPNLTFSTLTVSNMSPEDSSIYLCSVGPGAKPGNTIYFGEGSWLTVV.

This clone was found a few times. The chain uses TRBV12-3 or TRBV12-4 and TRBJ2-1; 7 bases fit TRBD2. The V segment lost 6 bases and the J segment 7 bases; nucleotides outside the gene matches: 3. This CDR3 spans 12 amino acids. CDR3 loop: CASSGLGNEQFF. The CDR3 DNA reads as TGTGCCAGCAGCGGACTAGGGAATGAGCAGTTCTTC.

V is TRBV27 and J is TRBJ2-2; D might be TRBD1 (6 bases). In germline, CDR1 is MNHEY, CDR2 SMNVEV (reference sequence). Trimming pared 5 bases from V and 2 bases from J, leaving 15 bases between. The CDR3 is 16 residues long. For the CDR3, the DNA is TGTGCCAGCAGTGAGATCGGGACAAGCAACACCGGGGAGCTGTTTTTT. This gives the protein CASSEIGTSNTGELFF.

V and J are TRBV7-2 and TRBJ2-7, with TRBD1 as a possible D gene (6 bases). This CDR3 comprises 17 residues. Germline CDR1 SGHTA, CDR2 FQGNSA. Trimming cost V 4 bases and J 0 bases, with 19 bases left between them. CDR3 DNA sequence: TGTGCCAGCAGCTCCCCCTCGACAGGACTTAGCTCCTACGAGCAGTACTTC. Translation gives CASSSPSTGLSSYEQYF.

The V and J genes are TRBV29-1 and TRBJ2-5; weak D call: TRBD2 (6 bases). This CDR3 is 12 amino acids long. Germline assignment: CDR1 SQVTM and CDR2 ANQGSEA. V gave up 6 bases and J gave up 2 bases, with 10 bases separating them. The CDR3 is CSVAGFQETQYF. CDR3 nucleotides: TGCAGCGTAGCGGGTTTTCAAGAGACCCAGTACTTC.

A few counts support this clone. The V gene is TRBV23-1, the J gene TRBJ1-2; 7 nucleotides agree with TRBD1. TRBV23-1 is an ORF for which the function is uncertain. Trimming at V came to 3 bases and at J to 5 bases, leaving 12 bases not matched to a gene. The CDR3 spans 16 residues. The CDR3, as DNA: TGCGCCAGCAGTCACCCCCCCGGGGGACAGTTGTATGGCTACACCTTC. It translates to CASSHPPGGQLYGYTF.

The V and J genes are TRBV5-1 and TRBJ2-5; 12 positions match TRBD1. The CDR3 consists of 16 residues. V shed 6 bases, J shed 5 bases, and the junction held 11 bases outside the gene matches. Germline CDR1 SGHRS, CDR2 YFSETQ. This CDR3 is CASTVGGQGAVETQYF. Here the CDR3 DNA reads TGCGCCAGCACCGTGGGGGGACAGGGGGCTGTGGAGACCCAGTACTTC.

This chain uses TRBV5-6 with TRBJ2-1, with 11 nucleotides matching TRBD2. V was clipped by 5 bases and J by 8 bases; unmatched bases: 6. This CDR3 has 14 amino acids. CDR1 SGHDT and CDR2 YYEEEE come from the germline V gene. The CDR3 coding sequence is TGTGCCAGCAGAATTAGCGGGAGGGTTTATGAGCAGTTCTTC. This translates into CASRISGRVYEQFF. Combining the CDR3 with reference TRBV5-6 and TRBJ2-1 gives the whole variable domain DAGVTQSPTHLIKTRGQQVTLRCSPKSGHDTVSWYQQALGQGPQFIFQYYEEEERQRGNFPDRFSGHQFPNYSSELNVNALLLGDSALYLCASRISGRVYEQFFGPGTRLTVL.

The J gene is TRBJ2-5, the V gene TRBV29-1; TRBD2 matches 9 bases. V shed 4 bases, J shed 5 bases, and the junction held 2 bases outside the gene matches. The CDR3 runs to 12 residues. Looked up from germline, CDR1 is SQVTM and CDR2 is ANQGSEA. CDR3 residues: CSVVAGAETQYF. The CDR3 DNA reads as TGCAGCGTTGTAGCGGGAGCGGAGACCCAGTACTTC. Based on the CDR3 plus reference TRBV29-1 and TRBJ2-5, the full variable domain is SAVISQKPSRDICQRGTSLTIQCQVDSQVTMMFWYRQQPGQSLTLIATANQGSEATYESGFVIDKFPISRPNLTFSTLTVSNMSPEDSSIYLCSVVAGAETQYFGPGTRLLVL.

The chain is built from TRBV5-8 and TRBJ2-5, with TRBD1 matching over 12 bases. The CDR3 loop spans 15 amino acids. V lost 4 bases to trimming and J lost 5 bases; unmatched junction nucleotides: 6. Germline-derived CDR1 and CDR2 are SGHTS and YDEGEE. The CDR3: CASSPGTGGMETQYF. The DNA for the CDR3 is TGTGCCAGCAGCCCGGGGACAGGGGGCATGGAGACCCAGTACTTC.

The chain recombines TRBV14 with TRBJ2-1; 10 bases are shared with TRBD2. Trimming removed 4 bases from V and 9 bases from J; junction bases left unmatched: 6. The CDR3 runs 14 residues. Germline V lookup: CDR1 SGHDN, CDR2 FVKESK. The CDR3 is CASSRGTSVGEQFF. CDR3 coding DNA: TGTGCCAGCAGCCGCGGGACTAGCGTGGGTGAGCAGTTCTTC.

The chain uses TRBV5-4 and TRBJ2-1; D unclear. CDR1 and CDR2 (germline): SGHNT, YYREEE (reference sequence). The V end was cut by 2 bases, the J end by 0 bases, with 9 bases between. This CDR3 has 15 residues. The CDR3 nucleotides are TGTGCCAGCAGCTTTCAAGCTGACTCCTACAATGAGCAGTTCTTC. Translated: CASSFQADSYNEQFF.

The chain carries TRBV5-1 and TRBJ1-6, with TRBD1 as a possible D gene (6 bases). V lost 0 bases to trimming and J lost 0 bases, with 22 bases between them. CDR3 length equals 21 residues. Germline loops: CDR1 SGHRS, CDR2 YFSETQ. In nucleotides, the CDR3 is TGCGCCAGCAGCTTGGAACAGGGTCATACCCTCAGAAGCTCCTATAATTCACCCCTCCACTTT. Amino acid sequence: CASSLEQGHTLRSSYNSPLHF.